This TCR beta chain came from a study of identical twins. Carrying unique molecular identifiers, the cDNA also gained a universal primer site through template switching. Using its own MiXCR run on the 5' RACE reads, TCRdb lists one record per CDR3 protein. The sample contains 640,000 or so distinct CDR3 sequences, 5.5% to 6.5% of which appear only once. This clonotype was counted ten times or more. The antigen is undetermined. CDR1 is SGHRS and CDR2 is YFSETQ in the germline V gene. The length of the CDR3 is 12 residues. With 5 bases removed from V and 8 bases from J, the gap between germline ends came to 10 bases. Study-level points and caveats: Twins' surplus sharing was weaker for beta out-of-frame sequences.

Sequences were obtained from naive T cells sorted from blood. The clonotype was recovered from a man younger than 30 in good health. This chain uses TRBV5-1 with TRBJ1-4; a possible D gene is TRBD1 (5 bases). Here the CDR3 DNA reads TGCGCCAGCAGACAGGATGAAGAAAAACTGTTTTTT. It translates to CASRQDEEKLFF.